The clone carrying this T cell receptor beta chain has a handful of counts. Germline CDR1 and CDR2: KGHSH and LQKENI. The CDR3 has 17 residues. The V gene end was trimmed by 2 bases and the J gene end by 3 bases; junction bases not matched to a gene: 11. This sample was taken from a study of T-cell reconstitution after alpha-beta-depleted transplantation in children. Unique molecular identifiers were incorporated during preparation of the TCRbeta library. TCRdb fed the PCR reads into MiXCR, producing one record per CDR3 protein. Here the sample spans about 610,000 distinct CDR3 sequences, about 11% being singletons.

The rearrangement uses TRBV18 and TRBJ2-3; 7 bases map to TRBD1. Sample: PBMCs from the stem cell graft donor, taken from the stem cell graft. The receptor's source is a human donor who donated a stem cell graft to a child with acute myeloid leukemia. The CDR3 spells CASSPNAAQTGTDTQYF. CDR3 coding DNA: TGTGCCAGCTCACCAAACGCAGCTCAGACAGGGACAGATACGCAGTATTTT.